The sample holds many counts of the clone carrying this T cell receptor (beta chain). Its antigen is currently unknown. With 10-nucleotide random UMIs, 5'RACE was used to make the cDNA. TCRdb re-derived calls from the 5' RACE reads in MiXCR, one entry per CDR3 protein. The data hold 35,000 to 40,000 distinct CDR3 sequences, with around 10% observed a single time. This sample stems from a study of neurological immune-mediated disorders. Study-level points and caveats: No CDR3 amino acid sequences were shared by expanded clones across subjects, suggesting private repertoires in all groups.

Trimming removed 5 bases at V and 3 bases at J, with 17 bases between. The CDR3 sequence is 15 residues long. The germline V gene encodes CDR1 KGHSH and CDR2 LQKENI. Indicated time point: technical triplicate 1. The clonotype originates from a man aged 55 to 69 with HTLV-1-associated myelopathy (HAM/TSP). Sequenced material: PBMCs. The chain employs TRBV18 and TRBJ2-7; D gene uncertain. The DNA of the CDR3 is TGTGCCAGCTCAGCCACTCAACAGAAAAACTACGAGCAGTACTTC. Protein sequence: CASSATQQKNYEQYF.